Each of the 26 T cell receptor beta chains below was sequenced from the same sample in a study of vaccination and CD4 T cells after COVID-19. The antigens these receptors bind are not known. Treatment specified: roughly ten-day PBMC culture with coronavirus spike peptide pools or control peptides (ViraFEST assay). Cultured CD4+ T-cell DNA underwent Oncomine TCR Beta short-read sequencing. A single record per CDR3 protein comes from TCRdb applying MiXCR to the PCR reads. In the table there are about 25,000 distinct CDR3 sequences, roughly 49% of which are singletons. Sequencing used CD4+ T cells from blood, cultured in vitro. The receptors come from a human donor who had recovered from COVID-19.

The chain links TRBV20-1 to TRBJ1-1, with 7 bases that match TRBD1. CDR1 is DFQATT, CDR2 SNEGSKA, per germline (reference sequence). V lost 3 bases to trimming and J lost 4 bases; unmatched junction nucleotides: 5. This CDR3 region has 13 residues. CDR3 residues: CSASGTVSTEAFF. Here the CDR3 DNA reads TGCAGTGCTAGCGGGACAGTATCCACTGAAGCTTTCTTT.

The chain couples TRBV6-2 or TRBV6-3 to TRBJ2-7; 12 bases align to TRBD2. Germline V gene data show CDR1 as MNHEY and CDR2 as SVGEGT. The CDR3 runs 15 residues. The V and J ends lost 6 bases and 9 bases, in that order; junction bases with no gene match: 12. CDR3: CASRALGLAGGWQYF. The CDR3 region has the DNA TGTGCCAGCAGGGCCCTGGGACTAGCGGGTGGATGGCAGTACTTC.

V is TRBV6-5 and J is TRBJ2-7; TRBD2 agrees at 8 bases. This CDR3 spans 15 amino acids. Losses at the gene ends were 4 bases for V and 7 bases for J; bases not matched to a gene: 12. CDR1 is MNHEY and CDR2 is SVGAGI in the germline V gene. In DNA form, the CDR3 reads TGTGCCAGCAGTTCGACCTTAGCGGGATTCTATGAGCAGTACTTC. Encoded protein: CASSSTLAGFYEQYF.

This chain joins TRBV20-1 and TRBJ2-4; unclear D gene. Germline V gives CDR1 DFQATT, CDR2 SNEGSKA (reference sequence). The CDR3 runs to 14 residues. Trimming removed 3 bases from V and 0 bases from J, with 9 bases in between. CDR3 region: CSASLQLAKNIQYF. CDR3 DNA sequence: TGCAGTGCTAGCTTACAGCTAGCCAAAAACATTCAGTACTTC.

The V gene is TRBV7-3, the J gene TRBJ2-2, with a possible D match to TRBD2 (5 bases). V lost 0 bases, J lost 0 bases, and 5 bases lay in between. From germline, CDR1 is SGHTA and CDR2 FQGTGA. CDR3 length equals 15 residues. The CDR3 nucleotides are TGTGCCAGCAGCTTAACCGGGACGAACACCGGGGAGCTGTTTTTT. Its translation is CASSLTGTNTGELFF.

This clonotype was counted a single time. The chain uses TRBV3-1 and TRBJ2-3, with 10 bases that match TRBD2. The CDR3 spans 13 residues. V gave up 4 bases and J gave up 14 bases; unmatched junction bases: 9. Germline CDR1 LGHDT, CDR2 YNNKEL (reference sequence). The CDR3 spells CASSLWTSGTRYF. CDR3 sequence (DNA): TGTGCCAGCAGCCTTTGGACTAGCGGCACTCGGTATTTT.

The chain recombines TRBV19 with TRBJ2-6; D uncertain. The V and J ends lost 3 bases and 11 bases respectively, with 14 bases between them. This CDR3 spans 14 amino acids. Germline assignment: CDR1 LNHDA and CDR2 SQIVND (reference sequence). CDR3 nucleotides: TGTGCCAGTAGTATGGCGACCCAAATCGACGTCCTGACTTTC. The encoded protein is CASSMATQIDVLTF. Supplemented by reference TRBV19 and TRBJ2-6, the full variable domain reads DGGITQSPKYLFRKEGQNVTLSCEQNLNHDAMYWYRQDPGQGLRLIYYSQIVNDFQKGDIAEGYSVSREKKESFPLTVTSAQKNPTAFYLCASSMATQIDVLTFGAGSRLTVL.

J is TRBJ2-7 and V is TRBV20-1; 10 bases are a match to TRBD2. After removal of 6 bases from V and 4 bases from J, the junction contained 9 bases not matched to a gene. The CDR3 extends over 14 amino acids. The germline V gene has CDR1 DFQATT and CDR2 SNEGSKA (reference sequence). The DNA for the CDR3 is TGCAGTGCCAAACTAGCGGGATATGTTTACGAGCAGTACTTC. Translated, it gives CSAKLAGYVYEQYF.

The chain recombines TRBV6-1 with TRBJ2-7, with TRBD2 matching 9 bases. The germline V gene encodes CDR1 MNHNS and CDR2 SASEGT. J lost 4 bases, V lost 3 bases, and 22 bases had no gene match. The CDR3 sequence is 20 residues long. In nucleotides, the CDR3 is TGTGCCAGCAGTGATTTTGTCGCTGGTAGCGGGAGACCGGGAGCTTACGAGCAGTACTTC. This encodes CASSDFVAGSGRPGAYEQYF.

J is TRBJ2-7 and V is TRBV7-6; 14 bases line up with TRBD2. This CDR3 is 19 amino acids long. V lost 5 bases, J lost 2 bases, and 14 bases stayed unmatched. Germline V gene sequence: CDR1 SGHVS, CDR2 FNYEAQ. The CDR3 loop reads CASSPQGGLAGVHAYEQYF. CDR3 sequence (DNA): TGTGCCAGCAGCCCTCAGGGGGGACTAGCGGGGGTACACGCCTACGAGCAGTACTTC.

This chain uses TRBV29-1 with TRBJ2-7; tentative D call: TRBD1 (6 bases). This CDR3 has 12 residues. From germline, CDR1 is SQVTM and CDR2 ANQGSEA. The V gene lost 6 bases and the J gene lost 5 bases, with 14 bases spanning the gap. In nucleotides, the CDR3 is TGCAGCGTCCTCAGGGGTAAGGACGAGCAGTACTTC. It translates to CSVLRGKDEQYF.

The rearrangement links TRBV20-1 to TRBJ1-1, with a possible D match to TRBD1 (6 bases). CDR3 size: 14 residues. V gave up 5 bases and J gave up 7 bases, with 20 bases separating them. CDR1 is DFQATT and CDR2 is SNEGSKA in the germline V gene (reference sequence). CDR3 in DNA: TGCAGTGCTCTCAACAGTATAACAGGGATTGAAGCTTTCTTT. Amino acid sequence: CSALNSITGIEAFF.

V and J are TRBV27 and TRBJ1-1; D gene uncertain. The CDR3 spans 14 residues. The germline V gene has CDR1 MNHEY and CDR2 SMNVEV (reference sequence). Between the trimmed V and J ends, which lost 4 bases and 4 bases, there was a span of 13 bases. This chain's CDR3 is CASSSLGISTEAFF. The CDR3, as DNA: TGTGCCAGCAGTTCACTAGGGATCAGCACTGAAGCTTTCTTT.

For the CDR3, the DNA is TGTGCCAGCAGGAAGAACGGACAGGGAAGCTATGGCTACACCTTC. This codes for CASRKNGQGSYGYTF. The chain has TRBV2 and TRBJ1-2; 8 nucleotides line up with TRBD1. Germline values: CDR1 SNHLY, CDR2 FYNNEI. The CDR3 totals 15 residues. V shed 6 bases, J shed 4 bases, and the junction held 10 bases outside the gene matches.

CDR3 DNA: TGTGCCAGCAGCCACGCCTGGGGGCGCGGAATGAACACTGAAGCTTTCTTT. This encodes CASSHAWGRGMNTEAFF. V is TRBV14 and J is TRBJ1-1, with a tentative D call TRBD1 (6 bases). The germline V gene encodes CDR1 SGHDN and CDR2 FVKESK. The CDR3 totals 17 residues. Trimming took 3 bases from V and 0 from J, leaving 17 bases between them.

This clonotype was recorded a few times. The CDR3 bases are TGCGCCAGCAGCCAAATATCTTTGGACAGTAGAAAAGAGACCCAGTACTTC. The encoded protein is CASSQISLDSRKETQYF. This sequence joins TRBV4-1 and TRBJ2-5, with a weak D call TRBD1 (6 bases). Germline CDR1 is MGHRA and CDR2 is YSYEKL. This CDR3 region has 17 residues. V was clipped by 2 bases and J by 3 bases, with 19 bases between them.

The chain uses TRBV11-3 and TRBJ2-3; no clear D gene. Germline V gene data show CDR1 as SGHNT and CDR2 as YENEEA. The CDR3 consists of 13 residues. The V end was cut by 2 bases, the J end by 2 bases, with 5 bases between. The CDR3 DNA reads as TGTGCCAGCAGCTTACAGGTCACAGATACGCAGTATTTT. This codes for CASSLQVTDTQYF.

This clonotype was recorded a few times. DNA of the CDR3: TGTGCCAGCAGTGTGAACAACAATCAGCCCCAGCATTTT. Translated: CASSVNNNQPQHF. The chain recombines TRBV6-4 with TRBJ1-5; D gene ambiguous. The V and J ends lost 4 bases and 3 bases respectively, with 7 bases between them. The CDR3 runs to 13 residues. Germline values: CDR1 MRHNA, CDR2 SNTAGT.

The CDR3 reads CASSLGSGGNVGTQYF. The CDR3 DNA is TGTGCCAGCAGCTTGGGGTCAGGGGGCAATGTCGGTACGCAGTATTTT. This chain uses TRBV5-6 with TRBJ2-3; TRBD1 matches at 8 bases. V shed 0 bases and J 8 bases; nucleotides not matched to a gene: 11. Germline V gene sequence: CDR1 SGHDT, CDR2 YYEEEE. The CDR3 consists of 16 residues.

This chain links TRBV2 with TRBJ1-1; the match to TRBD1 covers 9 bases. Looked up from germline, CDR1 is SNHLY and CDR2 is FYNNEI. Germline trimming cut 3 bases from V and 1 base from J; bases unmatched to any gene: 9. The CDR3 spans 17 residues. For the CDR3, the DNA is TGTGCCAGCAGTGACGTGCGGGACAGGGTTTCGAACACTGAAGCTTTCTTT. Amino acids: CASSDVRDRVSNTEAFF.

The CDR3 DNA is TGTGCCAGCAGTTCTGGGACAATCCAAGAGACCCAGTACTTC. Its protein product is CASSSGTIQETQYF. V is TRBV28 and J is TRBJ2-5; D might be TRBD1 (6 bases). The CDR3 sequence is 14 residues long. CDR1 and CDR2 from the germline V gene are MDHEN and SYDVKM. V shed 4 bases and J shed 1 base, with 10 bases lying between them.

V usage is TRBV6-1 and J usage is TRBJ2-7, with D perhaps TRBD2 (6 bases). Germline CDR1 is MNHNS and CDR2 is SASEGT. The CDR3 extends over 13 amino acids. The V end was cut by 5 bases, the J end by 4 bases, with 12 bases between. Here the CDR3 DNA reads TGTGCCAGCAGTACGGGACTTACGTACGAGCAGTACTTC. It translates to CASSTGLTYEQYF.

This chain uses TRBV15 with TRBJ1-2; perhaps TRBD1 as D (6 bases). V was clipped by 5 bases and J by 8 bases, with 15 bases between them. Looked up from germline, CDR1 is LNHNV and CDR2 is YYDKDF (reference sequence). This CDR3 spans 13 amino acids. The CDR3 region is CATSLTGTWGYTF. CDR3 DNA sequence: TGTGCCACCAGCCTGACAGGCACCTGGGGCTACACCTTC.

CDR3: CASSYSGGENSPLHF. CDR3 sequence (DNA): TGTGCCAGCAGTTACTCGGGGGGGGAGAATTCACCCCTCCACTTT. V and J are TRBV6-5 and TRBJ1-6; a possible D gene is TRBD1 (5 bases). Germline assignment: CDR1 MNHEY and CDR2 SVGAGI. This CDR3 comprises 15 residues. V shed 0 bases and J shed 7 bases, with 10 bases lying between them.

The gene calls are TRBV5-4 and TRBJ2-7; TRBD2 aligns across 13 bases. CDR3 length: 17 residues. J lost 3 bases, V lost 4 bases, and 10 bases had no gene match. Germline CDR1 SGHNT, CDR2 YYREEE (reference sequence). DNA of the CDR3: TGTGCCAGCAGCAAAGGACTAGCGGGAGCTACCGGCTACGAGCAGTACTTC. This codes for CASSKGLAGATGYEQYF.

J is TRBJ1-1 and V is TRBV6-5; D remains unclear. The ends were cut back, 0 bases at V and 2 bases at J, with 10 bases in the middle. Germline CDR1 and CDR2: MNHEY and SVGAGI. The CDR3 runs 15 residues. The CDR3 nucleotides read TGTGCCAGCAGTTACTCCCCGACACTAAACACTGAAGCTTTCTTT. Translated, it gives CASSYSPTLNTEAFF.